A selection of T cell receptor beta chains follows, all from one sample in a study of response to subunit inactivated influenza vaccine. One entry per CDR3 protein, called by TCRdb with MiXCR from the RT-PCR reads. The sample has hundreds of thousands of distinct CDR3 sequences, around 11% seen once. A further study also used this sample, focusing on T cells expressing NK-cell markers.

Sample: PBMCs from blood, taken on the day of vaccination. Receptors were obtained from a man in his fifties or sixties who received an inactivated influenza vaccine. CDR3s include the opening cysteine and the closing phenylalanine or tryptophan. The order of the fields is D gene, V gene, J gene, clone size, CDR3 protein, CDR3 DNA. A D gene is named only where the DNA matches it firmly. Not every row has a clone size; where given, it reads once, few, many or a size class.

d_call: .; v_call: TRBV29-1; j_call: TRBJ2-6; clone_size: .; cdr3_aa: CSAKDGLGANVLTF; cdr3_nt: TGCAGCGCCAAGGACGGCCTAGGGGCCAACGTCCTGACTTTC
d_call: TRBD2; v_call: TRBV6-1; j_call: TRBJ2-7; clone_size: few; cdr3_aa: CASSQGLAGPVSSYEQYF; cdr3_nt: TGTGCCAGCAGTCAGGGACTAGCGGGCCCCGTTAGCTCCTACGAGCAGTACTTC
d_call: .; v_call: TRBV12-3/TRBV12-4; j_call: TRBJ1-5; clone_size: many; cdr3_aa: CASKDSNQPQHF; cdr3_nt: TGTGCCAGCAAAGACAGCAATCAGCCCCAGCATTTT
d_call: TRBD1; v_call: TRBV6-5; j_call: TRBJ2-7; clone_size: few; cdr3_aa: CASSNRQGDYEQYF; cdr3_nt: TGTGCCAGCAGTAACCGACAGGGCGACTACGAGCAGTACTTC
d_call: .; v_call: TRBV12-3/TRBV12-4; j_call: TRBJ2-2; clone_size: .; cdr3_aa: CASSTNRVSPFEELFF; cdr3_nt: TGTGCCAGCAGTACCAACAGGGTATCCCCCTTTGAGGAGCTGTTTTTT
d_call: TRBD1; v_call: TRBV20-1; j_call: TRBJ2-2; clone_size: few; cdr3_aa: CSARGQTGTANTGELFF; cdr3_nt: TGCAGTGCTAGAGGTCAGACCGGGACAGCGAACACCGGGGAGCTGTTTTTT
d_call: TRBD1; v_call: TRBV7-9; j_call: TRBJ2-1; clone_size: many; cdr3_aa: CASSSDRVSYNEQFF; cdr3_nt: TGTGCCAGCAGCTCTGACAGGGTGTCCTACAATGAGCAGTTCTTC
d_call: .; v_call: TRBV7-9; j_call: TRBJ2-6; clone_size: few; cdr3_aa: CASSLRGRTGANVLTF; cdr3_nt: TGTGCCAGCAGCTTAAGGGGACGTACTGGGGCCAACGTCCTGACTTTC
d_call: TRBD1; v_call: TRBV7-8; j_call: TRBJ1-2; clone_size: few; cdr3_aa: CASSPGQDNSYGYTF; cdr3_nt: TGTGCCAGCAGCCCGGGACAGGACAATTCCTATGGCTACACCTTC
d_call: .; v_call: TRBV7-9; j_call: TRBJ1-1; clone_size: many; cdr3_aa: CASSLGSTEAFF; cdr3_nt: TGTGCCAGCAGCCTTGGGTCCACTGAAGCTTTCTTT
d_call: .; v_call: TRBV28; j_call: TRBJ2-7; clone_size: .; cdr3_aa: CASSFLSETWGQYF; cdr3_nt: TGTGCCAGCAGTTTTCTAAGCGAGACGTGGGGGCAGTACTTC
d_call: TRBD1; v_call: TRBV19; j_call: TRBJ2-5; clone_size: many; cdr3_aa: CASSPRDRIQETQYF; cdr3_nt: TGTGCCAGTAGTCCCCGGGACAGGATCCAAGAGACCCAGTACTTC
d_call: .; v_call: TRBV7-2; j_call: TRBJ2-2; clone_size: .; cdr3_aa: CASESSPNTGELFF; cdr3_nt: TGTGCCAGCGAGAGCAGCCCCAACACCGGGGAGCTGTTTTTT
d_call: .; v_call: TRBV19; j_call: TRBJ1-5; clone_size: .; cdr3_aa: CASSARRQPNQPQHF; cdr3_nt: TGTGCCAGTAGTGCCCGTCGACAACCAAATCAGCCCCAGCATTTT
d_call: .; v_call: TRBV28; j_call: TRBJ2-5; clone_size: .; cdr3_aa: CASSFPGQGGETQYF; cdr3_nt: TGTGCCAGCAGTTTCCCAGGGCAGGGAGGCGAGACCCAGTACTTC
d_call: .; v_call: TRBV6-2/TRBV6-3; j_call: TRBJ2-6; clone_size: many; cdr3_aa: CASSNPTTRAGANVLTF; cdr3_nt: TGTGCCAGCAGTAACCCTACGACTAGGGCCGGGGCCAACGTCCTGACTTTC
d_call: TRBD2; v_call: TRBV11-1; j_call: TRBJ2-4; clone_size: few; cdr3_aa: CASSQGLAGGGVAKNIQYF; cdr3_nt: TGTGCCAGCAGCCAAGGACTAGCGGGAGGGGGGGTAGCCAAAAACATTCAGTACTTC
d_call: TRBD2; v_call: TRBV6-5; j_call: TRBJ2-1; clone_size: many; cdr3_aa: CASSSGREPLSSYNEQFF; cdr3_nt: TGTGCCAGCAGTTCTGGGCGGGAGCCCCTGAGCTCCTACAATGAGCAGTTCTTC
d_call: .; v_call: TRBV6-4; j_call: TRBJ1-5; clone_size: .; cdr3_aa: CTSKVEAGSNQPQHF; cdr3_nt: TGTACCAGCAAGGTGGAGGCGGGTAGCAATCAGCCCCAGCATTTT
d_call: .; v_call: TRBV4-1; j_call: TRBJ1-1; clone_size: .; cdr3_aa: CASSLGQQNTEAFF; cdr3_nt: TGCGCCAGCAGCTTAGGACAACAGAACACTGAAGCTTTCTTT
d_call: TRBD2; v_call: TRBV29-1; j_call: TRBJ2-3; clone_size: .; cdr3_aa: CSVEVVTSSPDTQYF; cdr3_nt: TGCAGCGTTGAAGTGGTGACTAGCTCACCAGATACGCAGTATTTT
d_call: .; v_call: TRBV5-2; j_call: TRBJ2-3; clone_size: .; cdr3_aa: CAMGFGLAGGRSTDTQYF; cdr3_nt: TGTGCCATGGGCTTCGGGCTAGCGGGAGGGCGAAGCACAGATACGCAGTATTTT
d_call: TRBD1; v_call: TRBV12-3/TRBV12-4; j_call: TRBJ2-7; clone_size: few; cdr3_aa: CASSQGQGGQYF; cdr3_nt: TGTGCCAGCAGTCAGGGACAGGGTGGGCAGTACTTC
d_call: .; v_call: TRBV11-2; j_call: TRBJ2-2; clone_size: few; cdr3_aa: CASSRISGSNTGELFF; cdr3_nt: TGTGCCAGCAGCCGTATTAGCGGATCGAACACCGGGGAGCTGTTTTTT
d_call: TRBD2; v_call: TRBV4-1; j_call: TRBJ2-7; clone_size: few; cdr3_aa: CASSQVPSGGTSYEQYF; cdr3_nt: TGCGCCAGCAGCCAAGTTCCTAGCGGAGGCACCTCCTACGAGCAGTACTTC
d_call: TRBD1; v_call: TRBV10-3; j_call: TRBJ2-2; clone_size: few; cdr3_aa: CAIKTGQGGRLFF; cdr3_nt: TGTGCCATCAAGACAGGACAGGGGGGAAGGCTGTTTTTT
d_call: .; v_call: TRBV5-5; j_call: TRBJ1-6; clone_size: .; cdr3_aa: CASSPSVVENSPLHF; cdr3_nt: TGTGCCAGCAGCCCATCGGTGGTGGAAAATTCACCCCTCCACTTT
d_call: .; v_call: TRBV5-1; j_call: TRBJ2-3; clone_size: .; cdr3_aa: CASGPGPLTDTQYF; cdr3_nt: TGCGCCAGTGGTCCCGGGCCCCTCACAGATACGCAGTATTTT
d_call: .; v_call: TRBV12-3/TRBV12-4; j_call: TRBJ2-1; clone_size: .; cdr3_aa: CASSWVNYNEQFF; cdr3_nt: TGTGCCAGCAGTTGGGTAAATTACAATGAGCAGTTCTTC
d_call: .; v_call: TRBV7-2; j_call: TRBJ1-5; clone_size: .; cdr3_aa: CASSLAEGRQPQHF; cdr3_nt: TGTGCCAGCAGCTTGGCGGAGGGGCGTCAGCCCCAGCATTTT
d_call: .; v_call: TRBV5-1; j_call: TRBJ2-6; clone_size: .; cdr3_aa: CASSLDPGANVLTF; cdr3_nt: TGCGCCAGCAGCCTGGATCCCGGGGCCAACGTCCTGACTTTC
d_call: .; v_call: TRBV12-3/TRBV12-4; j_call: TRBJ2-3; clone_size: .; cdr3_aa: CASSLNSVGTDTQYF; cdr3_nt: TGTGCCAGCAGTTTAAATAGTGTGGGCACAGATACGCAGTATTTT
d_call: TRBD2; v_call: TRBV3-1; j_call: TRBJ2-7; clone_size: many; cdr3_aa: CASSQEVAGGTYEQYF; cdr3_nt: TGTGCCAGCAGCCAAGAAGTAGCGGGGGGGACCTACGAGCAGTACTTC
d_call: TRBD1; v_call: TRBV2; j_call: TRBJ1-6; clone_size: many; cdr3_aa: CASSELQGVDNSPLHF; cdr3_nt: TGTGCCAGCAGTGAACTACAGGGGGTGGATAATTCACCCCTCCACTTT
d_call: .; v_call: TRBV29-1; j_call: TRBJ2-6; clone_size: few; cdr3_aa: CSVEEHARYGANVLTF; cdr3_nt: TGCAGCGTTGAAGAACATGCTAGGTACGGGGCCAACGTCCTGACTTTC
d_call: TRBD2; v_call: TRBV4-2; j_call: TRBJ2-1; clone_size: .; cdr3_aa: CASSQDRRTSRASYNEQFF; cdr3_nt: TGTGCCAGCAGCCAAGATCGGAGGACTAGCCGCGCCTCCTACAATGAGCAGTTCTTC